This passage covers 28 T cell receptor beta chains from one sample sequenced in a study of blood T cell repertoires in COVID-19. The repertoire was sequenced with immunoSEQ multiplex PCR; TCRdb's copy has only in-frame clones and lacks some. The data show just under 65,000 clones, 80% to 90% seen once. Material for sequencing was peripheral blood. All receptors come from a man aged 40-55 years with acute or convalescent COVID-19.

This clone was picked up a small number of times. The rearrangement joins TRBV3-1 (or the pseudogene TRBV3-2) to TRBJ2-3; D is unresolved. The CDR3 has 14 amino acids. The V and J ends lost 6 bases and 0 bases respectively, with 10 bases between them. Germline CDR1 reads LGHDT; CDR2 reads YNNKEL (reference sequence). In nucleotides, the CDR3 is TGTGCCAGCAGTCGATGGGCTAGCACAGATACGCAGTATTTT. Translated, it gives CASSRWASTDTQYF.

This chain connects TRBV18 to TRBJ2-7; 8 bases are shared with TRBD1. Unmatched junction bases numbered 7, after V lost 4 bases and J lost 2 bases. The length of the CDR3 is 15 residues. Germline lookup yields CDR1 KGHSH and CDR2 LQKENI. The chain's CDR3 is CASSLEDRAPYEQYF. The CDR3 nucleotides read TGTGCCAGCTCACTGGAGGACAGGGCCCCCTACGAGCAGTACTTC.

This clone was seen a single time. The chain recombines TRBV11-2 with TRBJ2-3, with 7 bases that match TRBD1. J lost 2 bases, V lost 3 bases, and 8 bases had no gene match. The germline CDR1 and CDR2 sequences are SGHAT and FQNNGV. This CDR3 comprises 16 residues. Here the CDR3 reads CASSFRGTGDTDTQYF. The CDR3 bases are TGTGCCAGCAGCTTCCGGGGCACAGGGGACACAGATACGCAGTATTTT.

The rearrangement links TRBV27 to TRBJ2-5; D not resolved. Trimming pared 5 bases from V and 5 bases from J, leaving 21 bases between. CDR1 and CDR2 from the germline V gene are MNHEY and SMNVEV (reference sequence). The CDR3 has 16 amino acids. The CDR3 nucleotides read TGTGCCAGCAGTGAGGTTTCCCCGACTCTCCGGGAGACCCAGTACTTC. Translated: CASSEVSPTLRETQYF.

The chain recombines TRBV29-1 with TRBJ1-2; 7 positions agree with TRBD1. Trimming took 4 bases from V and 4 from J; bases not matched to a gene: 9. The CDR3 consists of 14 residues. Germline CDR1 reads SQVTM; CDR2 reads ANQGSEA. The CDR3 nucleotides read TGCAGCGTTGGGAACGACAGGGCCCTCTATGGCTACACCTTC. This translates into CSVGNDRALYGYTF.

This clone was recorded once. The chain employs TRBV19 and TRBJ2-5; a possible D gene is TRBD2 (6 bases). Germline V gene sequence: CDR1 LNHDA, CDR2 SQIVND (reference sequence). Trimming took 3 bases from V and 7 from J, leaving 21 bases between them. There are 16 residues in the CDR3. This CDR3 reads CASSILGTEGLGTQYF. DNA of the CDR3: TGTGCCAGTAGTATCCTCGGGACTGAGGGATTGGGGACCCAGTACTTC.

The chain links TRBV10-3 to TRBJ1-1, with 7 bases that match TRBD1. From germline, CDR1 is ENHRY and CDR2 SYGVKD. CDR3 length: 14 residues. With V trimmed by 2 bases and J by 4 bases, 4 bases remained unmatched. In DNA form, the CDR3 reads TGTGCCATCAGTGAGAAGGGACAGATCACTGAAGCTTTCTTT. It codes for CAISEKGQITEAFF.

The CDR3 nucleotides read TGTGCCAGCAGCCAAGCCTGGACTAGCGGGGGGGCAGGCGGGGAGCTGTTTTTT. This gives the protein CASSQAWTSGGAGGELFF. The V and J genes are TRBV3-1 (or the pseudogene TRBV3-2) and TRBJ2-2; TRBD2 matches 15 bases. The V gene end was trimmed by 1 base and the J gene end by 7 bases; junction bases not matched to a gene: 7. Germline loops: CDR1 LGHDT, CDR2 YNNKEL (reference sequence). The CDR3 extends over 18 amino acids.

V and J are TRBV4-1 and TRBJ1-5; D is possibly TRBD1 (5 bases). The CDR3 has 16 residues. V dropped 2 bases and J dropped 4 bases, with 15 bases sitting between them. Per germline, CDR1 MGHRA and CDR2 YSYEKL. CDR3 in amino acids: CASSQSPQDGNQPQHF. The CDR3 DNA reads as TGCGCCAGCAGCCAATCACCACAGGATGGGAATCAGCCCCAGCATTTT.

This clone was seen only once. The gene calls are TRBV5-1 and TRBJ2-3; D possibly corresponds to TRBD2 (6 bases). The length of the CDR3 is 15 residues. CDR1 and CDR2 from the germline V gene are SGHRS and YFSETQ. The V and J ends lost 3 bases and 4 bases respectively, with 15 bases between them. The CDR3 loop reads CASSSFGGISDTQYF. Here the CDR3 DNA reads TGCGCCAGCAGCTCCTTTGGGGGGATATCAGATACGCAGTATTTT.

V usage is TRBV28 and J usage is TRBJ1-1; D is uncertain. Deletions cut 2 bases from V and 6 bases from J, with 16 bases between. Germline assignment: CDR1 MDHEN and CDR2 SYDVKM. The CDR3 has 15 residues. CDR3 bases: TGTGCCAGCAGTTTAGTCCACAGTAGGATGGCTGAAGCTTTCTTT. This translates into CASSLVHSRMAEAFF.

This chain joins TRBV5-1 and TRBJ2-2; weak D call: TRBD1 (8 bases). The V gene lost 0 bases and the J gene lost 6 bases, with 15 bases spanning the gap. Germline CDR1 and CDR2: SGHRS and YFSETQ. The CDR3 is made up of 16 amino acids. The CDR3 loop reads CASSLAAQGGPGELFF. CDR3 in DNA: TGCGCCAGCAGCTTGGCCGCACAGGGGGGGCCCGGGGAGCTGTTTTTT.

The chain uses TRBV7-9 and TRBJ2-5; 10 nucleotides agree with TRBD2. This CDR3 is built from 16 residues. V lost 3 bases and J lost 2; bases outside the gene matches: 6. Germline CDR1 and CDR2: SEHNR and FQNEAQ (reference sequence). The CDR3 DNA follows: TGTGCCAGCAGCTTTCGAACTAGCGGGGTTCAAGAGACCCAGTACTTC. It specifies CASSFRTSGVQETQYF.

This chain connects TRBV19 to TRBJ1-3; D remains unclear. Germline V lookup: CDR1 LNHDA, CDR2 SQIVND (reference sequence). With 0 bases removed from V and 5 bases from J, the gap between germline ends came to 14 bases. The CDR3 covers 16 residues. The DNA for the CDR3 is TGTGCCAGTAGTATAGACCCCCCCGGGAGAAGAAACACCATATATTTT. Translating it yields CASSIDPPGRRNTIYF.

The gene calls are TRBV3-1 (or the pseudogene TRBV3-2) and TRBJ2-2; TRBD2 agrees at 7 bases. V shed 4 bases, J shed 4 bases, and the junction held 9 bases outside the gene matches. Germline loops: CDR1 LGHDT, CDR2 YNNKEL (reference sequence). The CDR3 contains 16 residues. Written as DNA, the CDR3 is TGTGCCAGCAGCCTCCGAACCGGGACTACCACCGGGGAGCTGTTTTTT. Translated: CASSLRTGTTTGELFF.

This clone was recorded once. The gene calls are TRBV11-1 and TRBJ1-4, with 7 positions matching TRBD1. The V gene end was trimmed by 5 bases and the J gene end by 6 bases; junction bases not matched to a gene: 6. The CDR3 loop spans 14 amino acids. From germline, CDR1 is SGHAT and CDR2 FQDESV (reference sequence). The CDR3 region is CASSADREHEKLFF. CDR3 DNA: TGTGCCAGCAGCGCAGACAGGGAACATGAAAAACTGTTTTTT.

This chain links TRBV14 with TRBJ1-2, with TRBD1 identical over 7 bases. V gave up 4 bases and J gave up 0 bases; unmatched junction bases: 2. Germline V gene lookup returns CDR1 SGHDN and CDR2 FVKESK. The CDR3 spans 14 residues. The CDR3 spells CASSPTGANYGYTF. The CDR3, as DNA: TGTGCCAGCAGCCCTACAGGGGCTAACTATGGCTACACCTTC.

This chain uses TRBV27 with TRBJ1-6; TRBD1 agrees at 9 bases. The CDR3 contains 17 residues. Germline CDR1 is MNHEY and CDR2 is SMNVEV (reference sequence). V shed 5 bases and J 0 bases; nucleotides not matched to a gene: 5. The CDR3 nucleotides are TGTGCCAGCAGTCCTGACAGGGGGAGCTCCTATAATTCACCCCTCCACTTT. This encodes CASSPDRGSSYNSPLHF.

The rearrangement joins TRBV28 to TRBJ2-7; 10 nucleotides align to TRBD1. V lost 3 bases and J lost 7; bases outside the gene matches: 12. CDR1 is MDHEN, CDR2 SYDVKM, per germline. The CDR3 spans 16 residues. The chain's CDR3 is CASSFGGLGQGIEQYF. The CDR3 region has the DNA TGTGCCAGCAGTTTTGGGGGACTGGGACAGGGGATTGAGCAGTACTTC.

The V gene is TRBV23-1, the J gene TRBJ1-2; D unclear. TRBV23-1 is an open reading frame whose function is uncertain. The CDR3 spans 12 residues. V lost 10 bases and J 10 bases, leaving 19 bases between the germline ends. In DNA, the CDR3 is TGCGCCAACACAAATGCGGCATCTGACTACACCTTC. Amino acids: CANTNAASDYTF.

This rearrangement joins TRBV29-1 to TRBJ2-1; D is uncertain. The ends were cut back, 4 bases at V and 2 bases at J, with 9 bases in the middle. This CDR3 comprises 13 residues. Germline loops: CDR1 SQVTM, CDR2 ANQGSEA. The CDR3 is CSVGQTTYNEQFF. The CDR3 DNA is TGCAGCGTTGGTCAGACAACCTACAATGAGCAGTTCTTC.

The V call is TRBV7-8, the J call TRBJ1-6, with 7 bases that match TRBD1. The junction had 8 bases not matched to a gene; V was cut back by 6 bases and J by 0 bases. This CDR3 is 17 amino acids long. In germline, CDR1 is SGHVS, CDR2 FQNEAQ. The CDR3, as DNA: TGTGCCAGCAGTCAGGACAGGACCAGCTCCTATAATTCACCCCTCCACTTT. The encoded protein is CASSQDRTSSYNSPLHF.

The chain uses TRBV6-4 and TRBJ1-2; 9 nucleotides match TRBD1. J gave up 4 bases and V 5 bases, and 2 bases lay outside the gene matches. CDR1 and CDR2 (germline): MRHNA, SNTAGT. The CDR3 extends over 13 amino acids. This CDR3 reads CASSTGGGYGYTF. The CDR3 DNA reads as TGTGCCAGCAGTACAGGGGGCGGCTATGGCTACACCTTC.

V gene TRBV5-1 combines with J gene TRBJ1-4; no reliable D call. Germline V gene data show CDR1 as SGHRS and CDR2 as YFSETQ. The CDR3 covers 14 residues. Trimming stripped 8 bases from V and 1 base from J, with 12 bases between. The CDR3 reads CASRYSGTNEKLFF. In nucleotides, the CDR3 is TGCGCCAGTAGATACAGTGGAACTAATGAAAAACTGTTTTTT.

V and J are TRBV6-2 or TRBV6-3 and TRBJ2-3, with D possibly being TRBD1 (6 bases). CDR1 is MNHEY, CDR2 SVGEGT, per germline. Trimming removed 5 bases from V and 2 bases from J, with 14 bases in between. The CDR3 has 15 residues. The CDR3 DNA reads as TGTGCCAGCAGTAACCCGACAGGCCCCACAGATACGCAGTATTTT. Encoded protein: CASSNPTGPTDTQYF.

This chain links TRBV11-3 with TRBJ1-1; D gene unclear. V dropped 7 bases and J dropped 2 bases, with 14 bases sitting between them. Germline V gives CDR1 SGHNT, CDR2 YENEEA. The length of the CDR3 is 14 residues. The CDR3 reads CASTNHLSNTEAFF. The CDR3 nucleotides are TGTGCCAGCACCAATCACCTTAGCAACACTGAAGCTTTCTTT.

V and J are TRBV10-3 and TRBJ2-7, with 13 bases identical to TRBD2. Germline CDR1 reads ENHRY; CDR2 reads SYGVKD. The CDR3 has 14 residues. Trimming took 11 bases from V and 0 from J; bases not matched to a gene: 4. As DNA, the CDR3 is TGTGCCTCGCGGACTAGCGGGGGCTCCTACGAGCAGTACTTC. It encodes CASRTSGGSYEQYF.

V usage is TRBV30 and J usage is TRBJ2-1; TRBD1 matches at 9 bases. V shed 4 bases and J 2 bases; nucleotides not matched to a gene: 6. The CDR3 has 15 amino acids. Germline V gene sequence: CDR1 GTSNPN, CDR2 SVGIG (reference sequence). The CDR3: CAWTSGQGPYNEQFF. In DNA, the CDR3 is TGTGCCTGGACCTCCGGACAGGGGCCCTACAATGAGCAGTTCTTC.